This is a list of T cell receptor beta chains from one sample in a study of naive and memory T cell subsets. Each CDR3 protein is one row after TCRdb ran MiXCR on the UMI-ligation and nested PCR reads. In the table there are roughly 100,000 distinct CDR3 sequences, more than 14% of which are singletons. The sample was naive CD8+ T cells from blood. Receptor source: a human donor in good health. CDR3s include the opening cysteine and the closing phenylalanine or tryptophan. A D gene is named only where the DNA matches it firmly. The listing skips clone size in some rows; elsewhere it reads once, few, many or a size class.

size	D	V	J	CDR3
NA	NA	TRBV5-1	TRBJ1-3	CASSFTTGNTIYF
few	TRBD1	TRBV14	TRBJ1-4	CASSPGQAIPTNEKLFF
many	TRBD2	TRBV2	TRBJ2-7	CASSVPGTSGYEQYF
few	NA	TRBV4-2	TRBJ2-7	CASSRGREQNEQYF
few	TRBD1	TRBV7-9	TRBJ1-5	CASSQGEQGPYQPQHF
few	TRBD1	TRBV13	TRBJ2-1	CASSSDLGQGSYNEQFF
NA	TRBD1	TRBV7-8	TRBJ1-6	CASSQTGVHSPLHF
many	TRBD1	TRBV27	TRBJ2-7	CASRDRDYEQYF
few	TRBD2	TRBV20-1	TRBJ2-7	CSARELAIPSYEQYF
NA	TRBD2	TRBV2	TRBJ2-3	CASTYPGLAASTDTQYF
many	NA	TRBV28	TRBJ2-5	CASSLDHKETQYF
few	TRBD1	TRBV4-2	TRBJ2-4	CASSLEDRARDIQYF
few	NA	TRBV13	TRBJ1-4	CASSSIRTENRLFF
many	TRBD2	TRBV11-2	TRBJ2-1	CASSLDWGLAFGNEQFF
few	NA	TRBV5-1	TRBJ2-3	CASELSGFSTDTQYF
many	NA	TRBV20-1	TRBJ2-7	CSARDEPGPSYEQYF
NA	TRBD1	TRBV20-1	TRBJ2-5	CSAPPPGQASETQYF
NA	TRBD1	TRBV12-3/TRBV12-4	TRBJ1-1	CASGGTGVTEAFF
few	TRBD2	TRBV7-8	TRBJ2-7	CASSPPALAGGDEQYF
few	TRBD1	TRBV27	TRBJ1-1	CASRLAGGDTEAFF
many	NA	TRBV19	TRBJ1-5	CASSIDLQASYSNQPQHF
many	NA	TRBV20-1	TRBJ2-5	CSSPGPRQETQYF
NA	NA	TRBV7-9	TRBJ1-1	CASRREGATEAFF